This entry lists 5 T cell receptor beta chains sequenced from one sample in a study of T-cell memory formation after mild COVID-19 (dated by TCRdb to the early 2020s). To prepare the library, 5' RACE was applied. Reads for this sample came from an Illumina NovaSeq 6000. TCRdb reworked the public reads: Q25 trimming with fastp, MiXCR clone assembly, productive beta chains retained. Each record represents a unique CDR3 protein, reported with the most common genes and DNA among its rows. The sample data list roughly 190,000 distinct CDR3 sequences, and around 30% of these were observed just once. The ten largest account for 10% to 12% of the sample. Sequencing was done on a sample of PBMCs or a T cell subset sorted from them (not recorded which). The source of these receptors is an adult woman who had mild COVID-19 (a few samples of this study predate the infection). The sample titles of this study are shuffled in the database, so cell type and time point are left out; the donor was told from shared clones.

This clonotype has a handful of counts. V usage is TRBV3-1 and J usage is TRBJ1-1; the match to TRBD1 covers 9 bases. This CDR3 has 12 amino acids. V trimming: 0 bases; J trimming: 10 bases; junction bases outside the gene matches: 0. CDR1 and CDR2 from the germline V gene are LGHDT and YNNKEL (reference sequence). The CDR3 is CASSQEGQGAFF. The CDR3 nucleotides read TGTGCCAGCAGCCAAGAGGGACAGGGAGCTTTCTTT.

The chain combines TRBV4-1 with TRBJ2-1; D ambiguous. Germline CDR1 reads MGHRA; CDR2 reads YSYEKL. The ends were cut back, 3 bases at V and 7 bases at J, with 4 bases in the middle. The CDR3 totals 11 residues. Written as DNA, the CDR3 is TGCGCCAGCAGCCAGGCAAATGAGCAGTTCTTC. Amino acid sequence: CASSQANEQFF.

This clonotype was counted once. The J gene is TRBJ2-5, the V gene TRBV27, with D perhaps matching TRBD1 (5 bases). CDR1 and CDR2 (germline): MNHEY, SMNVEV (reference sequence). CDR3 length: 16 residues. Between the trimmed V and J ends, which lost 5 bases and 5 bases, there was a span of 21 bases. CDR3 sequence reads: CASSPTTRQISETQYF. CDR3 in DNA: TGTGCCAGCAGTCCCACCACCCGACAGATATCGGAGACCCAGTACTTC.

The V and J genes are TRBV9 and TRBJ2-1, with D unresolved. The CDR3 is 16 amino acids. Trimming removed 1 base at V and 4 bases at J, with 15 bases between. Germline-derived CDR1 and CDR2 are SGDLS and YYNGEE. The CDR3 region is CASSVSPGEAYNEQFF. The DNA of the CDR3 is TGTGCCAGCAGCGTATCCCCTGGGGAAGCTTACAATGAGCAGTTCTTC.

This clonotype was counted only a few times. The chain joins TRBV7-2 to TRBJ1-5; D not certain. Trimming stripped 10 bases from V and 1 base from J, with 17 bases between. The CDR3 covers 15 residues. CDR1 is SGHTA and CDR2 is FQGNSA in the germline V gene. CDR3 protein: CATTDRVRSNQPQHF. The CDR3 region has the DNA TGTGCCACCACGGATAGGGTAAGGAGCAATCAGCCCCAGCATTTT.